A selection of T cell receptor beta chains follows, all from one sample in a study of blood T cell repertoires in COVID-19. Profiled with immunoSEQ multiplex PCR; TCRdb holds only in-frame clones, not every one. The data contain about 240,000 clones, approximately 78% of them singletons. The sequencing sample was made of peripheral blood. These receptor sequences come from a woman aged 55-70 years with active or convalescent COVID-19. The CDR3 runs from the conserved cysteine through the conserved F or W. Fields, in order: D gene, J gene, V gene, clone size, CDR3 DNA, CDR3 protein. The D gene is left open where the match is weak. Clone size is shown for a subset of rows, as once, few, many or a class of expanded clone.

d_call: TRBD1; j_call: TRBJ1-3; v_call: TRBV30; clone_size: NA; cdr3_nt: TGTGCCTGGGACGCCGGGACAGGGAGAAACACCATATATTTT; cdr3_aa: CAWDAGTGRNTIYF
d_call: NA; j_call: TRBJ2-5; v_call: TRBV10-1; clone_size: NA; cdr3_nt: TGCGCCAGCAGTGAGTCGACTCGTGGGACCCAGTACTTC; cdr3_aa: CASSESTRGTQYF
d_call: TRBD1; j_call: TRBJ1-2; v_call: TRBV6-5; clone_size: once; cdr3_nt: TGTGCCAGCAGTTTACAGGGGTGGGGTGCAGGCGGCTACACCTTC; cdr3_aa: CASSLQGWGAGGYTF
d_call: NA; j_call: TRBJ1-4; v_call: TRBV6-1; clone_size: NA; cdr3_nt: TGTGCCAGCAGCCGCCAGGGTGCAACTAATGAAAAACTGTTTTTT; cdr3_aa: CASSRQGATNEKLFF
d_call: TRBD2; j_call: TRBJ2-1; v_call: TRBV29-1; clone_size: NA; cdr3_nt: TGCAGCGTTGCGGGACTAGCGGGGAATCACAATGAGCAGTTCTTC; cdr3_aa: CSVAGLAGNHNEQFF
d_call: TRBD2; j_call: TRBJ2-1; v_call: TRBV18; clone_size: NA; cdr3_nt: TGTGCCAGCTCACCAACCGGGACTAGCGGCCATGAGCAGTTCTTC; cdr3_aa: CASSPTGTSGHEQFF
d_call: NA; j_call: TRBJ1-2; v_call: TRBV27; clone_size: few; cdr3_nt: NA; cdr3_aa: CASSSSGARGGYTF
d_call: TRBD1; j_call: TRBJ2-2; v_call: TRBV5-1; clone_size: NA; cdr3_nt: TGCGCCAGCAGCTGGGGACAGACCGGGGAGCTGTTTTTT; cdr3_aa: CASSWGQTGELFF
d_call: TRBD1; j_call: TRBJ1-5; v_call: TRBV6-5; clone_size: NA; cdr3_nt: TGTGCCAGCAGCAATGACAGGGGGCAGCCCCAGCATTTT; cdr3_aa: CASSNDRGQPQHF
d_call: NA; j_call: TRBJ2-5; v_call: TRBV30; clone_size: few; cdr3_nt: TGTGCCTGGACAAGGGGGGGGTATCAAGAGACCCAGTACTTC; cdr3_aa: CAWTRGGYQETQYF
d_call: NA; j_call: TRBJ1-2; v_call: TRBV6-5; clone_size: NA; cdr3_nt: TGTGCCAGCAGTCCCGACAGCTATGGCTACACCTTC; cdr3_aa: CASSPDSYGYTF
d_call: TRBD2; j_call: TRBJ2-7; v_call: TRBV19; clone_size: NA; cdr3_nt: TGTGCCAGTAGTATCGGCGGGAGTAGCTCCTACGAGCAGTACTTC; cdr3_aa: CASSIGGSSSYEQYF
d_call: NA; j_call: TRBJ1-6; v_call: TRBV30; clone_size: NA; cdr3_nt: TGTGCCTGGAGTAGGGGGACCTCCTATAATTCACCCCTCCACTTT; cdr3_aa: CAWSRGTSYNSPLHF
d_call: NA; j_call: TRBJ1-2; v_call: TRBV2; clone_size: NA; cdr3_nt: TGTGCCAGCAGTGAAGCCCCAGCAGGCCCGCTCTATGGCTACACCTTC; cdr3_aa: CASSEAPAGPLYGYTF
d_call: NA; j_call: TRBJ1-2; v_call: TRBV5-5; clone_size: NA; cdr3_nt: TGTGCCAGCAGCTTGGCCGCGGACTATGGCTACACCTTC; cdr3_aa: CASSLAADYGYTF
d_call: NA; j_call: TRBJ1-1; v_call: TRBV27; clone_size: NA; cdr3_nt: TGTGCCAGCAGTTTTCGAGGACAGTTAGGAGGGAACACTGAAGCTTTCTTT; cdr3_aa: CASSFRGQLGGNTEAFF
d_call: TRBD2; j_call: TRBJ2-1; v_call: TRBV7-8; clone_size: few; cdr3_nt: TGTGCCAGCAGCTTTAGCGGGGGTGGGAATGAGCAGTTCTTC; cdr3_aa: CASSFSGGGNEQFF